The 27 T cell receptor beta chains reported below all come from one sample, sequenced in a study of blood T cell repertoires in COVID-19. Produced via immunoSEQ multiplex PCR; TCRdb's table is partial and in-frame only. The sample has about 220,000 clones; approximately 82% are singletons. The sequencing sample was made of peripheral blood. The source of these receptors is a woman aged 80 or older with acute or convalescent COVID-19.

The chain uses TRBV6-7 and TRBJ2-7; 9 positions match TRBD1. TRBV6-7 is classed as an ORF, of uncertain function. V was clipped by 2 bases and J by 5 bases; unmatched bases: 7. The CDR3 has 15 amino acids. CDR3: CASSYHRTGADEQYF. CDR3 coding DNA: TGTGCCAGCAGTTACCACCGGACAGGGGCTGACGAGCAGTACTTC.

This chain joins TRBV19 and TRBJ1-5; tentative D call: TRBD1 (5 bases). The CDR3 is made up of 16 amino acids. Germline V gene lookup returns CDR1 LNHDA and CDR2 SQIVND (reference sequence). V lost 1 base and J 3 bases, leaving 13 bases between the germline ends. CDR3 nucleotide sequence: TGTGCCAGTAGTATAGGTGGGGGGTTTCTCAATCAGCCCCAGCATTTT. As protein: CASSIGGGFLNQPQHF.

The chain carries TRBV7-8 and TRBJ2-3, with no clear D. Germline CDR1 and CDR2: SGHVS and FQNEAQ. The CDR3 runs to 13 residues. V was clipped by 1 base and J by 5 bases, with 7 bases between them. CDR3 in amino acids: CASSLEQRDTQYF. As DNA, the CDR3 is TGTGCCAGCAGCTTAGAACAGAGAGATACGCAGTATTTT.

The CDR3 DNA reads TGCAGCGTTGGAGCAGGGAAGGGGGATGGCTACACCTTC. It translates to CSVGAGKGDGYTF. The chain combines TRBV29-1 with TRBJ1-2; a weak D match, TRBD1 (6 bases). CDR3 length equals 13 residues. Germline V CDR1 and CDR2: SQVTM, ANQGSEA. Trimming left V 4 bases short and J 6 bases short, with 15 bases between.

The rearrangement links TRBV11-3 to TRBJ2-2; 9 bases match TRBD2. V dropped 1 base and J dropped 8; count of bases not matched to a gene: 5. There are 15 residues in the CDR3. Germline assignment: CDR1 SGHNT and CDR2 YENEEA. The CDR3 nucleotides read TGTGCCAGCAGCTTAGGACTAGCGGTAGAAGGGGAGCTGTTTTTT. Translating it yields CASSLGLAVEGELFF.

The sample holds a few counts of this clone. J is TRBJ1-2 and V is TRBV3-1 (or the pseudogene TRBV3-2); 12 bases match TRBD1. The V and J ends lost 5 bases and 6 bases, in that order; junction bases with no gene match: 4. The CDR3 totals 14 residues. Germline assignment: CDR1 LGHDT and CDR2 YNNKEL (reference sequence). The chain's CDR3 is CASSGGTGGHGYTF. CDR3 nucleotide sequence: TGTGCCAGCAGCGGCGGGACAGGGGGCCATGGCTACACCTTC.

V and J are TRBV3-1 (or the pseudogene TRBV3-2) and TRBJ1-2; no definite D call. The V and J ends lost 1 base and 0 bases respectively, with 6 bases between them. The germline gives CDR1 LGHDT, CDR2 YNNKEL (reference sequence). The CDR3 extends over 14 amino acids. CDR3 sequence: CASSQGAPNYGYTF. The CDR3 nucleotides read TGTGCCAGCAGCCAAGGCGCCCCTAACTATGGCTACACCTTC.

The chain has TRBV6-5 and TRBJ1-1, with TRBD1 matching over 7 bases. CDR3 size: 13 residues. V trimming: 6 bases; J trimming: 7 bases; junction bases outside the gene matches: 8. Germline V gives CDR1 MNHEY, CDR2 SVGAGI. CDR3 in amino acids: CASRRQGVIEAFF. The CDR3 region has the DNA TGTGCCAGCAGACGACAGGGTGTGATTGAAGCTTTCTTT.

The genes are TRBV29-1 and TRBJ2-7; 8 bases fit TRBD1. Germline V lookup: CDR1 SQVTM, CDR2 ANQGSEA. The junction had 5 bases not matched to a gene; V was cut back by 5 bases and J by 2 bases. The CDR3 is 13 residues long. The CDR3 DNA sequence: TGCAGCGTTACCGGGACAGGAGCCTACGAGCAGTACTTC. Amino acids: CSVTGTGAYEQYF.

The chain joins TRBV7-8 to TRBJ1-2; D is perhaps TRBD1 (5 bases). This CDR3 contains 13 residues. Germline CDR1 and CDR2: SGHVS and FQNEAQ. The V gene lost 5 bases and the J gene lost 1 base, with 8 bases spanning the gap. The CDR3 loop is CASSRQGNYGYTF. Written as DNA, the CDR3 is TGTGCCAGCAGCCGTCAGGGTAACTATGGCTACACCTTC.

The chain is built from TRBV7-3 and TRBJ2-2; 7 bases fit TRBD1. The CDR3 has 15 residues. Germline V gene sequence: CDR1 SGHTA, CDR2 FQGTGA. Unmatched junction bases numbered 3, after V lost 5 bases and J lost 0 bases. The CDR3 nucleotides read TGTGCCAGCAGCGAACAGGGGACGAACACCGGGGAGCTGTTTTTT. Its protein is CASSEQGTNTGELFF.

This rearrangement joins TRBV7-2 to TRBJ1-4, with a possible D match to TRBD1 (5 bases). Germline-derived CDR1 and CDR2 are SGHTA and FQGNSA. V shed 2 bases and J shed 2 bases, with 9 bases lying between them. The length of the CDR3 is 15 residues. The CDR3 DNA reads TGTGCCAGCAGCTTAAACGGGGGGACTAATGAAAAACTGTTTTTT. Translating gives CASSLNGGTNEKLFF. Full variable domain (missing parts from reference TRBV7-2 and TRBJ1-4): GAGVSQSPSNKVTEKGKDVELRCDPISGHTALYWYRQSLGQGLEFLIYFQGNSAPDKSGLPSDRFSAERTGGSVSTLTIQRTQQEDSAVYLCASSLNGGTNEKLFFGSGTQLSVL.

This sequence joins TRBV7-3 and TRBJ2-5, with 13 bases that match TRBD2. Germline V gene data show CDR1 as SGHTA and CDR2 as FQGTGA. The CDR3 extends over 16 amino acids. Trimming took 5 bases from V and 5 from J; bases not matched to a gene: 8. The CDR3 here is CASSEGLAGTWETQYF. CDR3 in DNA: TGTGCCAGCAGCGAGGGACTAGCGGGGACTTGGGAGACCCAGTACTTC.

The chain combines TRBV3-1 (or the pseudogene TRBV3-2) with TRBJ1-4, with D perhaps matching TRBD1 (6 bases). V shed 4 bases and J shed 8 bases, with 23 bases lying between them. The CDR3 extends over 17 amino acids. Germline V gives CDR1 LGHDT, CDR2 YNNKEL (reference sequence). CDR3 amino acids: CASSLTGGGASDEKLFF. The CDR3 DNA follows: TGTGCCAGCAGCCTCACTGGGGGGGGCGCATCAGACGAAAAACTGTTTTTT.

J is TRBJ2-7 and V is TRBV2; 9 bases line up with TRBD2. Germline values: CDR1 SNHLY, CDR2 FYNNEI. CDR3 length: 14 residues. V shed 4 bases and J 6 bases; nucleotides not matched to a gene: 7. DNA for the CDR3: TGTGCCAGCAGTGTCCGCGGGGGGGGAGGCGAGCAGTACTTC. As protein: CASSVRGGGGEQYF.

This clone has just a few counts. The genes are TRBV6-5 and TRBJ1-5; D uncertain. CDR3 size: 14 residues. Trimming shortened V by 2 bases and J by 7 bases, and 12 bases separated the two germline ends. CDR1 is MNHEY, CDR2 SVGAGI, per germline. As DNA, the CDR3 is TGTGCCAGCAGTTACAGGTCCGGCGGGCAGCCCCAGCATTTT. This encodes CASSYRSGGQPQHF.

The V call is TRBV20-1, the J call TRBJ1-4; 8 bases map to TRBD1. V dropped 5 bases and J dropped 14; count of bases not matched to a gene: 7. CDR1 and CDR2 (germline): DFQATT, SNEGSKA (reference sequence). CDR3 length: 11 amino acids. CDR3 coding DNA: TGCAGTGCTCGCCGACAGGGGCGGCTGTTTTTT. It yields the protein CSARRQGRLFF.

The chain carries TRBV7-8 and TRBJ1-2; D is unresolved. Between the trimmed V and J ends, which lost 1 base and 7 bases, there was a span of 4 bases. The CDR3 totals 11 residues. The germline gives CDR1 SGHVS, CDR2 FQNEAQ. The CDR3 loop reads CASSLVGGYTF. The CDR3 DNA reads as TGTGCCAGCAGCTTAGTCGGTGGCTACACCTTC.

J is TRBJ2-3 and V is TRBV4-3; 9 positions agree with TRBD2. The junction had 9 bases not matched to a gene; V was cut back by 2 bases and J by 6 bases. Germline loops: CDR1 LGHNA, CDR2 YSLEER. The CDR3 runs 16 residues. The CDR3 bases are TGCGCCAGCAGCCAAATGATAGCGGGGGTTAGGGATACGCAGTATTTT. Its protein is CASSQMIAGVRDTQYF.

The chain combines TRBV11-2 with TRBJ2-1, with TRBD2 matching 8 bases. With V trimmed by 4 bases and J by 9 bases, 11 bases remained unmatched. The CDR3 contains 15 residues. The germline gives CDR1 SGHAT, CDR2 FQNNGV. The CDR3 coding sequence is TGTGCCAGCAGCTCAGGGTCTAGCGGGCTATCTGAGCAGTTCTTC. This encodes CASSSGSSGLSEQFF.

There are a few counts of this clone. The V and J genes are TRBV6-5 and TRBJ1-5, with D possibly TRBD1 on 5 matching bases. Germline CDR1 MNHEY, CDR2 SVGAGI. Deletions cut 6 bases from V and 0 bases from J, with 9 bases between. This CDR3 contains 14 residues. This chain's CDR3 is CASSGDSSNQPQHF. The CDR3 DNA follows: TGTGCCAGCAGCGGAGACAGTAGCAATCAGCCCCAGCATTTT.

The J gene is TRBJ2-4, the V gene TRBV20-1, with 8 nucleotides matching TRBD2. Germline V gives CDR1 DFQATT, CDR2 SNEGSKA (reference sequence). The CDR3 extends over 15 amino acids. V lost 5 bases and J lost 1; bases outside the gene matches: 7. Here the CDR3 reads CSARGTSSAKNIQYF. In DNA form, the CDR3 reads TGCAGTGCTCGTGGGACTAGTTCGGCCAAAAACATTCAGTACTTC.

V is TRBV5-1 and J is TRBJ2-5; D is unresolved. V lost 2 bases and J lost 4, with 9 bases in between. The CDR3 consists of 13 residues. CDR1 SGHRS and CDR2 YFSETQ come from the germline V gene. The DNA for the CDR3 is TGCGCCAGCAGCTTAAATGTGGCAGAGACCCAGTACTTC. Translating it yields CASSLNVAETQYF. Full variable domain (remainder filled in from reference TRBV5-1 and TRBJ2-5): KAGVTQTPRYLIKTRGQQVTLSCSPISGHRSVSWYQQTPGQGLQFLFEYFSETQRNKGNFPGRFSGRQFSNSRSEMNVSTLELGDSALYLCASSLNVAETQYFGPGTRLLVL.

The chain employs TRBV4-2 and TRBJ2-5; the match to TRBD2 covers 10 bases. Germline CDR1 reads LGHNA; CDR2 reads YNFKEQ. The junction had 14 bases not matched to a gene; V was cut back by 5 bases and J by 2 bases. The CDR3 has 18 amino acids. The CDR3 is CASSKGASGGHLQETQYF. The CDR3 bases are TGTGCCAGCAGCAAGGGGGCTAGCGGGGGCCACCTTCAAGAGACCCAGTACTTC.

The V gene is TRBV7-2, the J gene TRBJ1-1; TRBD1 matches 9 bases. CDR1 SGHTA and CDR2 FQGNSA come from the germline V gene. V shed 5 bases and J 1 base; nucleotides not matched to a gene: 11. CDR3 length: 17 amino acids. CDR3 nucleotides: TGTGCCAGCAGCCTACATTGGACAGGGGCGGGGAACACTGAAGCTTTCTTT. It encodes CASSLHWTGAGNTEAFF.

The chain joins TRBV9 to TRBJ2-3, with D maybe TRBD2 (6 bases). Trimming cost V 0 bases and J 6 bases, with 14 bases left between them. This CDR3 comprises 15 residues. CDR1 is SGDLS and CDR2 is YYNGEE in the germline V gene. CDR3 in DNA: TGTGCCAGCAGCGTAGCCACACTCCGGGGGGATACGCAGTATTTT. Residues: CASSVATLRGDTQYF.

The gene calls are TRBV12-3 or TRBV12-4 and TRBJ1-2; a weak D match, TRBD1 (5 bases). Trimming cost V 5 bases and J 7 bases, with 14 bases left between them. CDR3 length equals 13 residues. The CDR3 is CASSRTYRGGYTF. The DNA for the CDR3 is TGTGCCAGCAGTCGGACATATCGCGGTGGCTACACCTTC.